Below are 3 T cell receptor beta chains sequenced from a single sample in a study of tumor-infiltrating lymphocytes in primary liver carcinoma. TCR beta cDNA was made from 400 to 600 ng total RNA with a constant-region primer. Slightly modified ARM-PCR served as the procedure for the TCR beta libraries. These libraries came from three rounds of nested multiplex PCR. The first two PCR rounds used TRBV1-TRBV30 forward primers with a C-beta reverse primer, around 10 cycles each. One entry per CDR3 protein, called by TCRdb with MiXCR from the multiplex PCR reads. The sample has some 190,000 distinct CDR3 sequences; over 80% are singletons. Both RNA and DNA were isolated together from approximately 20-30 mg of bulk tissue that had not been sorted. Sequenced sample: tumor tissue from primary liver carcinoma. The receptors were sampled from a man aged 40-50 years with primary liver carcinoma and hepatitis B virus infection.

The rearrangement uses TRBV29-1 and TRBJ2-5, with TRBD2 matching 7 bases. Per the germline V gene, CDR1 is SQVTM and CDR2 is ANQGSEA. The CDR3 is made up of 15 amino acids. V lost 5 bases to trimming and J lost 5 bases; unmatched junction nucleotides: 14. Here the CDR3 reads CSVRISGRWAETQYF. For the CDR3, the DNA is TGCAGCGTTCGGATTAGCGGGCGTTGGGCTGAGACCCAGTACTTC.

Comments on this clonotype: A read error may produce the germline difference seen at one junction end. V gene TRBV4-2 combines with J gene TRBJ2-6; possibly TRBD1 for D (5 bases). The CDR3 runs 16 residues. Germline loops: CDR1 LGHNA, CDR2 YNFKEQ. CDR3 coding DNA: TGTCCCAGCAGCCAAGAAGCAAGCTCTGGGGCCAATGTCCTGACTTTC. Protein sequence: CPSSQEASSGANVLTF.

A remark on this clonotype: One end of the junction does not line up with germline, which may come from a read error. The chain employs TRBV11-2 and TRBJ2-7; 9 positions agree with TRBD1. The CDR3 is 15 residues long. Germline V lookup: CDR1 SGHAT, CDR2 FQNNGV. CDR3 sequence: CASGIRWTGENEQHF. In DNA, the CDR3 is TGTGCCAGCGGCATACGATGGACAGGGGAAAACGAGCAGCACTTC. The full variable domain, completed using reference TRBV11-2 and TRBJ2-7, is EAGVAQSPRYKIIEKRQSVAFWCNPISGHATLYWYQQILGQGPKLLIQFQNNGVVDDSQLPKDRFSAERLKGVDSTLKIQPAKLEDSAVYLCASGIRWTGENEQHFGPGTRLTVT.